The T cell receptor beta chain described here comes from a study of PD-L1 blockade in urothelial cancer. The ends lost 3 bases at V and 5 bases at J; junction bases unmatched: 3. CDR3 length: 14 amino acids. The germline V gene has CDR1 SGHKS and CDR2 YYEKEE (reference sequence). Assay: immunoSEQ multiplex PCR; the TCRdb copy retains only in-frame clones and omits some. Here the sample spans around 100,000 clones, over 75% being singletons. Patients' urothelial carcinoma was locally advanced or metastatic. The TCR sequence derives from a man aged 45-65 years with urothelial cancer. Sequencing used PBMCs, obtained around atezolizumab (anti-PD-L1) treatment. This chain links TRBV5-5 with TRBJ2-7; 12 bases are a match to TRBD2. The CDR3 sequence: CASSSRTSGNEQYF. DNA for the CDR3: TGTGCCAGCAGCTCCCGGACTAGCGGGAACGAGCAGTACTTC.